Listed below are T cell receptor beta chains from one sample, sequenced in a study of cytomegalovirus exposure and HLA in healthy donors. Profiling relied on immunoSEQ multiplex PCR, and the TCRdb table lists in-frame clones only, not all of them. The repertoire holds approximately 220,000 clones, with about 90% as singletons. Sequenced: PBMCs. The receptors here all came from a woman between 18 and 30 years old in good health and CMV-seronegative. Both conserved end residues are part of each CDR3. D genes are given only for firm matches. Rows may omit the clone size; those that give it use once, few, many or a size class.

j_call: TRBJ1-1; d_call: NA; v_call: TRBV6-1; clone_size: NA; cdr3_length: 13; cdr3_nt: TGTGCCAGCAGTGCACAGGGTTCCACTGAAGCTTTCTTT; cdr3_aa: CASSAQGSTEAFF
j_call: TRBJ2-1; d_call: NA; v_call: TRBV7-6; clone_size: NA; cdr3_length: 16; cdr3_nt: TGTGCCAGCAGCTTAGATGGGACAAGCTCCTACAATGAGCAGTTCTTC; cdr3_aa: CASSLDGTSSYNEQFF
j_call: TRBJ2-1; d_call: TRBD2; v_call: TRBV5-1; clone_size: NA; cdr3_length: 15; cdr3_nt: TGCGCCAGCAGTACAATGGGACTAGCATCTCGAGAGCAGTTCTTC; cdr3_aa: CASSTMGLASREQFF
j_call: TRBJ2-7; d_call: TRBD1; v_call: TRBV6-6; clone_size: NA; cdr3_length: 13; cdr3_nt: TGTGCCAGCTGGGCCCGGGACAGGGCTCGTTGGTACTTC; cdr3_aa: CASWARDRARWYF
j_call: TRBJ2-1; d_call: TRBD2; v_call: TRBV28; clone_size: NA; cdr3_length: 16; cdr3_nt: TGTGCCAGCAGTGCCCTTCTAGCGGGATTATACAATGAGCAGTTCTTC; cdr3_aa: CASSALLAGLYNEQFF
j_call: TRBJ2-5; d_call: NA; v_call: TRBV5-5; clone_size: NA; cdr3_length: 15; cdr3_nt: TGTGCCAGCAGCTTGGCCCAGGTGGGGAGAGAGACCCAGTACTTC; cdr3_aa: CASSLAQVGRETQYF
j_call: TRBJ1-5; d_call: TRBD1; v_call: TRBV25-1; clone_size: NA; cdr3_length: 14; cdr3_nt: TGTGCCAGCAGTGGGCAGGGGGCGCGTCAGCCCCAGCATTTT; cdr3_aa: CASSGQGARQPQHF
j_call: TRBJ1-1; d_call: NA; v_call: TRBV6-1; clone_size: NA; cdr3_length: 13; cdr3_nt: TGTGCCAGCAGTGCTGAGGCAAGGACTGAAGCTTTCTTT; cdr3_aa: CASSAEARTEAFF
j_call: TRBJ2-7; d_call: NA; v_call: TRBV21-1; clone_size: NA; cdr3_length: 16; cdr3_nt: TGTGCCAGCCGGGGGGGGCCGGGACAGGGGCCTTACGAGCAGTACTTC; cdr3_aa: CASRGGPGQGPYEQYF
j_call: TRBJ1-5; d_call: TRBD1; v_call: TRBV5-4; clone_size: NA; cdr3_length: 14; cdr3_nt: TGTGCCAGCAGCTACAGGGGAGGAAATCAGCCCCAGCATTTT; cdr3_aa: CASSYRGGNQPQHF
j_call: TRBJ1-1; d_call: TRBD1; v_call: TRBV6-4; clone_size: once; cdr3_length: 13; cdr3_nt: TGTGCCAGCAGCCGGGGACAGGCGCATGAAGCTTTCTTT; cdr3_aa: CASSRGQAHEAFF
j_call: TRBJ1-1; d_call: NA; v_call: TRBV11-2; clone_size: NA; cdr3_length: 14; cdr3_nt: TGTGCCAGCAGCCCAAGGGGGAGGGCGGGGCCCGCTTTCTTT; cdr3_aa: CASSPRGRAGPAFF
j_call: TRBJ2-1; d_call: NA; v_call: TRBV9; clone_size: NA; cdr3_length: 11; cdr3_nt: TGTGCCAGCAGCAACATTTATGAGCAGTTCTTC; cdr3_aa: CASSNIYEQFF
j_call: TRBJ2-1; d_call: NA; v_call: TRBV7-6; clone_size: NA; cdr3_length: 13; cdr3_nt: TGTGCCAGCAGCTTGGGGAGCTACAATGAGCAGTTCTTC; cdr3_aa: CASSLGSYNEQFF
j_call: TRBJ1-1; d_call: NA; v_call: TRBV12-5; clone_size: NA; cdr3_length: 12; cdr3_nt: TGTGCTAGTGGCCCCAACTTTATTGAAGCTTTCTTT; cdr3_aa: CASGPNFIEAFF
j_call: TRBJ2-5; d_call: TRBD2; v_call: TRBV5-4; clone_size: NA; cdr3_length: 16; cdr3_nt: TGTGCCAGCAGCTTGGGGGACTATGAGGCTTCGGAGACCCAGTACTTC; cdr3_aa: CASSLGDYEASETQYF
j_call: TRBJ2-5; d_call: TRBD2; v_call: TRBV19; clone_size: NA; cdr3_length: 20; cdr3_nt: TGTGCCAGTAGTATCTCTCGACTAGCGGGAGGCCCCACGGGGGAAGAGACCCAGTACTTC; cdr3_aa: CASSISRLAGGPTGEETQYF
j_call: TRBJ1-1; d_call: NA; v_call: TRBV7-2; clone_size: NA; cdr3_length: 14; cdr3_nt: TGTGCCAGCAGCCCCCCAGCGGAGGGAGCTGAAGCTTTCTTT; cdr3_aa: CASSPPAEGAEAFF
j_call: TRBJ1-1; d_call: NA; v_call: TRBV19; clone_size: NA; cdr3_length: 17; cdr3_nt: TGTGCCAGTAGTATAGTGGGGCCGCAGGGTATAGGCACTGAAGCTTTCTTT; cdr3_aa: CASSIVGPQGIGTEAFF
j_call: TRBJ1-3; d_call: NA; v_call: TRBV29-1; clone_size: NA; cdr3_length: 11; cdr3_nt: TGCGGAGGCAGCTCTGGAAACACCATATATTTT; cdr3_aa: CGGSSGNTIYF
j_call: TRBJ2-3; d_call: NA; v_call: TRBV6-1; clone_size: few; cdr3_length: 13; cdr3_nt: TGTGCCAGCCTACTAGGAGTTACAGATACGCAGTATTTT; cdr3_aa: CASLLGVTDTQYF
j_call: TRBJ2-3; d_call: NA; v_call: TRBV6-6; clone_size: NA; cdr3_length: 14; cdr3_nt: TGTGCCAGCATGGGTGGGCGGGATAGGAATACGCAGTATTTT; cdr3_aa: CASMGGRDRNTQYF
j_call: TRBJ2-5; d_call: TRBD2; v_call: TRBV6-6; clone_size: NA; cdr3_length: 16; cdr3_nt: TGTGCCACCTCTACGACCGGCGGGAGGGCCGGAGAGACCCAGTACTTC; cdr3_aa: CATSTTGGRAGETQYF
j_call: TRBJ1-1; d_call: TRBD1; v_call: TRBV7-2; clone_size: NA; cdr3_length: 14; cdr3_nt: TGTGCCAGCAGCCCGCAGGGGGATCGCGCTGAAGCTTTCTTT; cdr3_aa: CASSPQGDRAEAFF
j_call: TRBJ2-1; d_call: TRBD2; v_call: TRBV27; clone_size: NA; cdr3_length: 13; cdr3_nt: TGTGCCAGCCGGGCGGGAGTGGAGGGTGAGCAGTTCTTC; cdr3_aa: CASRAGVEGEQFF
j_call: TRBJ2-7; d_call: TRBD1; v_call: TRBV27; clone_size: NA; cdr3_length: 15; cdr3_nt: TGTGCCAGCAGTCCCTCCGGGACAGCCAATTACGAGCAGTACTTC; cdr3_aa: CASSPSGTANYEQYF
j_call: TRBJ1-1; d_call: NA; v_call: TRBV2; clone_size: NA; cdr3_length: 15; cdr3_nt: TGTGCCAGCAGAGGACCCCAGGTTCAGGGCACTGAAGCTTTCTTT; cdr3_aa: CASRGPQVQGTEAFF
j_call: TRBJ1-6; d_call: TRBD1; v_call: TRBV19; clone_size: NA; cdr3_length: 15; cdr3_nt: TGTGCCAGTGCCGACAGGGTGGGTTTAAATTCACCCCTCCACTTT; cdr3_aa: CASADRVGLNSPLHF
j_call: TRBJ1-1; d_call: TRBD1; v_call: TRBV11-2; clone_size: once; cdr3_length: 15; cdr3_nt: TGTGCCAGCAGCTCGGAGGGACAGTTGAACACTGAAGCTTTCTTT; cdr3_aa: CASSSEGQLNTEAFF
j_call: TRBJ1-5; d_call: NA; v_call: TRBV28; clone_size: NA; cdr3_length: 13; cdr3_nt: TGTGCCAGCAGTATCTCAGGCAATCAGCCCCAGCATTTT; cdr3_aa: CASSISGNQPQHF
j_call: TRBJ2-2; d_call: NA; v_call: TRBV6-4; clone_size: NA; cdr3_length: 16; cdr3_nt: TGTGCCAGCAAATGGGACTCCTCATTAAACACCGGGGAGCTGTTTTTT; cdr3_aa: CASKWDSSLNTGELFF
j_call: TRBJ2-1; d_call: NA; v_call: TRBV9; clone_size: NA; cdr3_length: 15; cdr3_nt: TGTGCCAGCAGCGCCCAGGAGGGGTCCTACAATGAGCAGTTCTTC; cdr3_aa: CASSAQEGSYNEQFF
j_call: TRBJ2-3; d_call: NA; v_call: TRBV10-3; clone_size: NA; cdr3_length: 15; cdr3_nt: TGTGCCATCAGTGAGGGGAGCGCTAGCACAGATACGCAGTATTTT; cdr3_aa: CAISEGSASTDTQYF
j_call: TRBJ2-7; d_call: NA; v_call: TRBV12-2; clone_size: NA; cdr3_length: 19; cdr3_nt: TGTGCAAGTCCCCGACGGAGGGGGACTAGCGGTAGAGGGGCCTACGAGCAGTACTTC; cdr3_aa: CASPRRRGTSGRGAYEQYF
j_call: TRBJ1-6; d_call: NA; v_call: TRBV6-1; clone_size: NA; cdr3_length: 13; cdr3_nt: TGTGCCAGCACGGTAGAGCGCAATTCACCCCTCCACTTT; cdr3_aa: CASTVERNSPLHF
j_call: TRBJ2-1; d_call: TRBD2; v_call: TRBV9; clone_size: NA; cdr3_length: 14; cdr3_nt: TGTGCCAGCTCCCGACTAGCTGAGAAGAATGAGCAGTTCTTC; cdr3_aa: CASSRLAEKNEQFF
j_call: TRBJ2-1; d_call: NA; v_call: TRBV5-1; clone_size: NA; cdr3_length: 13; cdr3_nt: TGCGCCAGCAGCTTGGGACTAGAGAATGAGCAGTTCTTC; cdr3_aa: CASSLGLENEQFF
j_call: TRBJ2-7; d_call: TRBD1; v_call: TRBV11-3; clone_size: few; cdr3_length: 20; cdr3_nt: TGTGCCAGCAGCCTAAAAGCGGGACAGGGGACCTCGATTTCGACCTACGAGCAGTACTTC; cdr3_aa: CASSLKAGQGTSISTYEQYF
j_call: TRBJ1-2; d_call: NA; v_call: TRBV28; clone_size: NA; cdr3_length: 14; cdr3_nt: TGTGCCAGCAGTTTAGTTGCGGTTAACTATGGCTACACCTTC; cdr3_aa: CASSLVAVNYGYTF
j_call: TRBJ1-2; d_call: NA; v_call: TRBV5-6; clone_size: NA; cdr3_length: 14; cdr3_nt: TGTGCCAGCAGCCCGGGTGGAGGGCTTGGTGGCTACACCTTC; cdr3_aa: CASSPGGGLGGYTF
j_call: TRBJ2-1; d_call: NA; v_call: TRBV10-1; clone_size: NA; cdr3_length: 15; cdr3_nt: TGCGCCAGCAGTGAACTGTCAGGGGCATACAATGAGCAGTTCTTC; cdr3_aa: CASSELSGAYNEQFF
j_call: TRBJ1-1; d_call: TRBD1; v_call: TRBV27; clone_size: NA; cdr3_length: 12; cdr3_nt: TGTGCCATCGAGGGGGCGCGGGCTGAAGCTTTCTTT; cdr3_aa: CAIEGARAEAFF
j_call: TRBJ2-7; d_call: NA; v_call: TRBV27; clone_size: NA; cdr3_length: 16; cdr3_nt: TGTGCCAGCAGTTTGTCCTATAGGAGGGACCTCTACGAGCAGTACTTC; cdr3_aa: CASSLSYRRDLYEQYF
j_call: TRBJ2-7; d_call: NA; v_call: TRBV6-6; clone_size: NA; cdr3_length: 14; cdr3_nt: TGTGCCAGCAGTTCCCACGGGACTTCGTACGAGCAGTACTTC; cdr3_aa: CASSSHGTSYEQYF
j_call: TRBJ2-7; d_call: NA; v_call: TRBV5-1; clone_size: NA; cdr3_length: 13; cdr3_nt: TGCGCCAGCATGGAGGTGGCCTCCTACGAGCAGTACTTC; cdr3_aa: CASMEVASYEQYF
j_call: TRBJ2-1; d_call: TRBD2; v_call: TRBV7-7; clone_size: once; cdr3_length: 15; cdr3_nt: TGTGCTAGCAGCCTCTCAACGGGAGGCTACAATGAGCAGTTCTTC; cdr3_aa: CASSLSTGGYNEQFF
j_call: TRBJ2-1; d_call: NA; v_call: TRBV6-7; clone_size: NA; cdr3_length: 16; cdr3_nt: TGTGCCAGCACTCCTGCTTCGCGGAGAGACCCTTATGAGCAGTTCTTC; cdr3_aa: CASTPASRRDPYEQFF